This TCR beta chain was found in a study of blood T cells in healthy people across ages. A second PCR, run for roughly 7 to 11 cycles, used a sample-barcoded 5' primer plus a J-beta primer mix. TCRdb redid the calling of the 5' RACE reads with MiXCR, one entry per CDR3 protein. Among roughly 1,800,000 distinct CDR3 sequences, around half were seen once, and the ten largest hold around 2.1%. The extraction recovered at least 6 micrograms of total RNA per sample. Germline CDR1 reads MDHEN; CDR2 reads SYDVKM. The V and J ends lost 10 bases and 0 bases respectively, with 16 bases between them. This CDR3 contains 14 residues.

This rearrangement joins TRBV28 to TRBJ2-7; perhaps TRBD2 as D (6 bases). The source material was blood. This clonotype originated in a woman aged 40 to 50 in good health. The CDR3 DNA follows: TGTGCCACGTGGGACTCAGTAAGCTCCTACGAGCAGTACTTC. Encoded protein: CATWDSVSSYEQYF.